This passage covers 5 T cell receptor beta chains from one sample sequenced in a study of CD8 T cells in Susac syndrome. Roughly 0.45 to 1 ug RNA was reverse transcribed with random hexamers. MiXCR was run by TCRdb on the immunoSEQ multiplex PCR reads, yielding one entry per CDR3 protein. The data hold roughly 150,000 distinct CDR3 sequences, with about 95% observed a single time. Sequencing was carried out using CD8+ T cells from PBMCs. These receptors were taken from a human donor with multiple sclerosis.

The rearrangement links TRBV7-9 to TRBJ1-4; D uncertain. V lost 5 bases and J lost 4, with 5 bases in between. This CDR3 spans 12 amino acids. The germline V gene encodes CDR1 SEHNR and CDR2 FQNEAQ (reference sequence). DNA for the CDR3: TGTGCCAGCAGCCATCTTAATGAAAAACTGTTTTTT. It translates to CASSHLNEKLFF.

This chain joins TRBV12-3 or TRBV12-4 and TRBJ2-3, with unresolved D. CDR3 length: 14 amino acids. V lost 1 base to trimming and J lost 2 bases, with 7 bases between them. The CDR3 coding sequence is TGTGCCAGCAGTTTAGGATCTCTCACAGATACGCAGTATTTT. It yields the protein CASSLGSLTDTQYF.

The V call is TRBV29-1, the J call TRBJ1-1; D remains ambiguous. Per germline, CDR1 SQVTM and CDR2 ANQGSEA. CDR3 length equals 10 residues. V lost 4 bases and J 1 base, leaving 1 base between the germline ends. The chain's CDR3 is CSVGNTEAFF. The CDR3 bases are TGCAGCGTTGGGAACACTGAAGCTTTCTTT.

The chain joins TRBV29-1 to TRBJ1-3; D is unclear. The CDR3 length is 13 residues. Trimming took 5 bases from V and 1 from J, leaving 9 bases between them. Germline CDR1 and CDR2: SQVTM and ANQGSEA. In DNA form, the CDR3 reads TGCAGCGTTCTCATCGGGTCTGGAAACACCATATATTTT. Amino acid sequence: CSVLIGSGNTIYF.

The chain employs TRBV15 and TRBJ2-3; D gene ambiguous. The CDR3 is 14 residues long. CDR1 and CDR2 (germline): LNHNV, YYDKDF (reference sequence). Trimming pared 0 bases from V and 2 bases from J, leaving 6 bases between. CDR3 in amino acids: CATSRELFTDTQYF. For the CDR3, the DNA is TGTGCCACCAGCAGAGAGCTCTTCACAGATACGCAGTATTTT.